This entry lists 10 T cell receptor beta chains sequenced from one sample in a study of blood T cells in healthy people across ages. A second PCR of 7 to 11 cycles used a sample-barcoded 5' primer and a J-beta primer mix. One entry per CDR3 protein results from TCRdb running MiXCR on the 5' RACE reads. The sample holds some 1.4 million distinct CDR3 sequences; about 40% are singletons and the top ten take 6.5% to 10%. Sequenced: blood. These receptors all come from a woman between 18 and 29 years old in good health.

J is TRBJ2-5 and V is TRBV11-2; D unresolved. Trimming pared 4 bases from V and 4 bases from J, leaving 13 bases between. Per germline, CDR1 SGHAT and CDR2 FQNNGV. This CDR3 spans 14 amino acids. Here the CDR3 reads CASSYLSNSETQYF. CDR3 nucleotides: TGTGCCAGCAGCTACCTTTCGAACTCAGAGACCCAGTACTTC.

V gene TRBV3-1 combines with J gene TRBJ2-1, with TRBD1 matching over 9 bases. CDR3 size: 15 residues. Germline V lookup: CDR1 LGHDT, CDR2 YNNKEL (reference sequence). V trimming: 5 bases; J trimming: 12 bases; junction bases outside the gene matches: 14. The CDR3 loop reads CASSSPSGQGPGQFF. CDR3 DNA sequence: TGTGCCAGCAGCTCCCCATCGGGACAGGGCCCCGGGCAGTTCTTC.

This clonotype was recorded a few times. The chain carries TRBV6-1 and TRBJ2-7; TRBD1 aligns across 8 bases. CDR1 MNHNS and CDR2 SASEGT come from the germline V gene. The CDR3 covers 15 residues. Trimming took 8 bases from V and 1 from J; bases not matched to a gene: 10. The CDR3 region is CASLLTDRDSYEQYF. The DNA of the CDR3 is TGTGCCAGCCTCCTAACGGACAGGGATTCCTACGAGCAGTACTTC.

The chain has TRBV11-1 and TRBJ1-2; no definite D call. With 2 bases removed from V and 0 bases from J, the gap between germline ends came to 10 bases. The germline CDR1 and CDR2 sequences are SGHAT and FQDESV (reference sequence). The CDR3 spans 15 residues. The CDR3 DNA follows: TGTGCCAGCAGCTTATGGGAGGGCTCTAACTATGGCTACACCTTC. This codes for CASSLWEGSNYGYTF.

This clonotype was found a few times. The chain uses TRBV3-1 and TRBJ2-5; D perhaps matches TRBD2 (6 bases). Trimming removed 0 bases at V and 2 bases at J, with 10 bases between. The CDR3 is 15 residues long. Germline loops: CDR1 LGHDT, CDR2 YNNKEL (reference sequence). CDR3 in amino acids: CASSQERLAQETQYF. In DNA, the CDR3 is TGTGCCAGCAGCCAAGAGAGGCTAGCGCAAGAGACCCAGTACTTC.

V is TRBV12-3 or TRBV12-4 and J is TRBJ2-7; 8 bases agree with TRBD1. The CDR3 is 18 residues long. Trimming took 4 bases from V and 0 from J; bases not matched to a gene: 14. Written as DNA, the CDR3 is TGTGCCAGCAGTTCCATCCCGCTCAGGGGGCCTATCTCCTACGAGCAGTACTTC. Protein: CASSSIPLRGPISYEQYF.

The count of this clonotype is one. This sequence joins TRBV12-2 and TRBJ1-4. TRBV12-2 is labeled a pseudogene. CDR3 length: 12 amino acids. The CDR3 bases are TGTGCAAGTCGCTTAGAGGCCCGAAAACTGTTTTTT. Translating it yields CASRLEARKLFF.

This clonotype came up a few times. The chain uses TRBV6-6 and TRBJ1-6; D remains unclear. The germline V and J ends were trimmed by 0 bases and 8 bases, with 11 bases remaining between them. Per germline, CDR1 MNHNY and CDR2 SVGAGI (reference sequence). This CDR3 is built from 15 residues. The CDR3 here is CASSYSEGADSPLHF. The DNA for the CDR3 is TGTGCCAGCAGTTACTCAGAGGGCGCGGATTCACCCCTCCACTTT.

The chain uses TRBV5-1 and TRBJ2-7; the D is unclear. The CDR3 runs 14 residues. CDR1 and CDR2 from the germline V gene are SGHRS and YFSETQ. With 0 bases removed from V and 3 bases from J, the gap between germline ends came to 10 bases. The CDR3 protein is CASSLVGRVYEQYF. The CDR3 DNA is TGCGCCAGCAGCTTGGTGGGAAGGGTCTACGAGCAGTACTTC.

This clonotype appeared a few times. This chain connects TRBV29-1 to TRBJ2-7, with TRBD1 matching 8 bases. The CDR3 length is 14 residues. J was trimmed by 2 bases and V by 4 bases; bases with no gene match: 7. The germline V gene encodes CDR1 SQVTM and CDR2 ANQGSEA. CDR3 loop: CSVGDRTGTYEQYF. CDR3 bases: TGCAGCGTTGGAGACCGGACAGGGACCTACGAGCAGTACTTC.